These 14 T cell receptor beta chains share one sample of origin, sequenced in a study of blood T cell repertoires in COVID-19. The repertoire was sequenced with immunoSEQ multiplex PCR; TCRdb's copy has only in-frame clones and lacks some. The sample includes over 45,000 clones, roughly 85% of them seen just once. Material: peripheral blood. These receptors were collected from a woman aged 80 or older with acute or convalescent COVID-19.

V usage is TRBV3-1 (or the pseudogene TRBV3-2) and J usage is TRBJ1-4; D may be TRBD1 (6 bases). Germline CDR1 is LGHDT and CDR2 is YNNKEL (reference sequence). Trimming removed 3 bases from V and 6 bases from J, with 8 bases in between. The CDR3 covers 13 residues. The CDR3 loop reads CASSQDSYEKLFF. The CDR3 DNA reads as TGTGCCAGCAGCCAGGACAGCTATGAAAAACTGTTTTTT.

V is TRBV11-3 and J is TRBJ1-5; TRBD1 matches 9 bases. This CDR3 region has 17 residues. Germline values: CDR1 SGHNT, CDR2 YENEEA. Trimming removed 0 bases from V and 3 bases from J; junction bases left unmatched: 6. The CDR3 coding sequence is TGTGCCAGCAGCTTAGAAACGGACAGGGGTCCCAATCAGCCCCAGCATTTT. This translates into CASSLETDRGPNQPQHF.

The rearrangement links TRBV7-2 to TRBJ2-2, with 7 bases matching TRBD1. The CDR3 totals 15 residues. CDR1 and CDR2 from the germline V gene are SGHTA and FQGNSA. Trimming at V came to 4 bases and at J to 8 bases, leaving 10 bases not matched to a gene. CDR3 loop: CASSSFSPGQGELFF. CDR3 sequence (DNA): TGTGCCAGCAGCTCTTTTAGCCCGGGACAGGGGGAGCTGTTTTTT.

This chain joins TRBV5-8 and TRBJ1-4; TRBD1 matches at 12 bases. CDR3 size: 14 residues. Trimming cost V 9 bases and J 10 bases; bases outside gene matches: 10. The germline V gene has CDR1 SGHTS and CDR2 YDEGEE. CDR3 sequence (DNA): TGTGCCACCTTGGACCCGGGACAGGGGGCAAAACTGTTTTTT. Its protein is CATLDPGQGAKLFF.

The genes are TRBV18 and TRBJ2-2; no definite D call. From germline, CDR1 is KGHSH and CDR2 LQKENI. V was clipped by 3 bases and J by 2 bases, with 10 bases between them. There are 15 residues in the CDR3. The CDR3 protein is CASSPPSVNTGELFF. For the CDR3, the DNA is TGTGCCAGCTCACCCCCCTCGGTAAACACCGGGGAGCTGTTTTTT.

This chain joins TRBV5-6 and TRBJ2-5, with D perhaps TRBD1 (6 bases). V dropped 3 bases and J dropped 1 base, with 13 bases sitting between them. The CDR3 consists of 15 residues. Germline-derived CDR1 and CDR2 are SGHDT and YYEEEE. The CDR3 region has the DNA TGTGCCAGCAGCTCAAGTCAGGGGCGCCAAGAGACCCAGTACTTC. Protein product: CASSSSQGRQETQYF.

The V gene is TRBV5-5, the J gene TRBJ2-7, with a tentative D call TRBD1 (5 bases). This CDR3 has 14 amino acids. Trimming took 0 bases from V and 6 from J, leaving 13 bases between them. Per the germline V gene, CDR1 is SGHKS and CDR2 is YYEKEE (reference sequence). The CDR3 loop reads CASSLGRVTSEQYF. CDR3 DNA: TGTGCCAGCAGCTTGGGCAGGGTAACCAGCGAGCAGTACTTC.

This chain links TRBV5-1 with TRBJ1-4, with a possible D match to TRBD1 (6 bases). V was clipped by 0 bases and J by 10 bases, with 16 bases between them. The CDR3 extends over 15 amino acids. CDR1 and CDR2 from the germline V gene are SGHRS and YFSETQ. The CDR3 sequence: CASSLEQGQKGKLFF. CDR3 bases: TGCGCCAGCAGCTTGGAACAGGGTCAGAAGGGAAAACTGTTTTTT.

CDR3 sequence: CASSDRVSYNEQFF. For the CDR3, the DNA is TGTGCCAGCAGTGACAGGGTTTCCTACAATGAGCAGTTCTTC. The V and J genes are TRBV2 and TRBJ2-1, with D possibly TRBD1 on 5 matching bases. Trimming stripped 3 bases from V and 1 base from J, with 7 bases between. The CDR3 has 14 residues. CDR1 is SNHLY, CDR2 FYNNEI, per germline.

The rearrangement uses TRBV7-8 and TRBJ1-2; D gene unclear. CDR1 is SGHVS and CDR2 is FQNEAQ in the germline V gene. This CDR3 contains 13 residues. The ends were cut back, 5 bases at V and 3 bases at J, with 10 bases in the middle. CDR3 coding DNA: TGTGCCAGCAGCCATCGACAAGACTATGGCTACACCTTC. It specifies CASSHRQDYGYTF.

V usage is TRBV5-1 and J usage is TRBJ2-5; 9 bases map to TRBD1. The CDR3 is 17 amino acids. The germline gives CDR1 SGHRS, CDR2 YFSETQ. Unmatched junction bases numbered 10, after V lost 0 bases and J lost 4 bases. Here the CDR3 reads CASSLGVTGGVGETQYF. CDR3 nucleotide sequence: TGCGCCAGCAGCTTGGGGGTGACAGGGGGAGTAGGAGAGACCCAGTACTTC.

The count of this clone is one. This chain links TRBV5-4 with TRBJ2-4, with D perhaps matching TRBD2 (7 bases). The CDR3 covers 17 residues. In germline, CDR1 is SGHNT, CDR2 YYREEE (reference sequence). Trimming left V 0 bases short and J 10 bases short, with 23 bases between. The CDR3: CASSLDAGATTGGIQYF. CDR3 nucleotide sequence: TGTGCCAGCAGCTTGGATGCGGGGGCGACAACCGGAGGGATTCAGTACTTC.

V usage is TRBV12-3 or TRBV12-4 and J usage is TRBJ1-1, with TRBD1 as a possible D gene (6 bases). The CDR3 loop spans 13 amino acids. The V and J ends lost 6 bases and 0 bases respectively, with 8 bases between them. For the CDR3, the DNA is TGTGCCAGCAGCGGACAGTTGAACACTGAAGCTTTCTTT. Translating gives CASSGQLNTEAFF.

The chain recombines TRBV9 with TRBJ2-7; D is possibly TRBD1 (5 bases). This CDR3 spans 13 amino acids. Germline lookup yields CDR1 SGDLS and CDR2 YYNGEE. Trimming cost V 0 bases and J 3 bases, with 7 bases left between them. The CDR3 region is CASSVATGYEQYF. In DNA form, the CDR3 reads TGTGCCAGCAGCGTAGCTACAGGCTACGAGCAGTACTTC.